The 14 T cell receptor beta chains presented below share a single source sample, sequenced in a study of Graves' ophthalmopathy and Graves' hyperthyroidism. Amplified TCR beta CDR3 regions were obtained using RNA transcripts as template. Scientists carried out first-round RT-PCR using HTBI primers and then a second-round multiplex PCR. TCRdb re-derived calls from the multiplex PCR reads in MiXCR, one entry per CDR3 protein. The top ten hold less than 60% of the sample, which has about 230,000 distinct CDR3 sequences, 45% seen once. Sample: peripheral blood. The receptor set was obtained from an adult man with Graves' ophthalmopathy.

This clonotype was counted between two and nine times. The rearrangement links TRBV5-4 to TRBJ1-1; no firm D call. Trimming removed 0 bases from V and 1 base from J, with 13 bases in between. This CDR3 region has 16 residues. Germline lookup yields CDR1 SGHNT and CDR2 YYREEE (reference sequence). The CDR3 reads CASSLVPSKENTEAFF. CDR3 DNA: TGTGCCAGCAGCTTGGTTCCCTCCAAGGAGAACACTGAAGCTTTCTTT.

A note on this clonotype: This sequence may be a read error, since a much larger clone differs from it by one base. The chain uses TRBV19 and TRBJ1-2; TRBD1 matches at 9 bases. J gave up 3 bases and V 6 bases, and 8 bases lay outside the gene matches. CDR3 size: 15 residues. Per the germline V gene, CDR1 is LNHDA and CDR2 is SQIVND (reference sequence). DNA for the CDR3: TGTGCCAGTAGAGAAACAGGGGGCGTGGACTATGGCTACACCTTC. It specifies CASRETGGVDYGYTF. The full variable domain, rest sourced from reference TRBV19 and TRBJ1-2, is DGGITQSPKYLFRKEGQNVTLSCEQNLNHDAMYWYRQDPGQGLRLIYYSQIVNDFQKGDIAEGYSVSREKKESFPLTVTSAQKNPTAFYLCASRETGGVDYGYTFGSGTRLTVV.

The chain links TRBV7-2 to TRBJ1-4; a weak D match, TRBD1 (5 bases). Trimming cost V 4 bases and J 4 bases, with 10 bases left between them. CDR1 is SGHTA, CDR2 FQGNSA, per germline. The CDR3 consists of 14 residues. Here the CDR3 reads CASSSGTRNEKLFF. CDR3 nucleotide sequence: TGTGCCAGCAGCTCCGGGACCCGTAATGAAAAACTGTTTTTT.

This chain joins TRBV9 and TRBJ2-7; TRBD1 aligns across 10 bases. Trimming removed 5 bases from V and 0 bases from J; junction bases left unmatched: 8. Per germline, CDR1 SGDLS and CDR2 YYNGEE. The length of the CDR3 is 16 residues. This CDR3 reads CASSETGGLSSYEQYF. The CDR3 DNA reads as TGTGCCAGCAGTGAGACAGGGGGCTTGAGCTCCTACGAGCAGTACTTC.

This clonotype was found many times. J is TRBJ1-2 and V is TRBV7-8; D not resolved. Germline CDR1 reads SGHVS; CDR2 reads FQNEAQ. CDR3 size: 13 residues. V was cut by 4 bases and J by 7 bases, with 13 bases left in between. The CDR3 DNA reads TGTGCCAGCAGCTCCTACGGCTGGCCTGGCTACACCTTC. Encoded protein: CASSSYGWPGYTF.

This clonotype was found many times. The chain employs TRBV29-1 and TRBJ1-1, with D tentatively TRBD1 (6 bases). Per germline, CDR1 SQVTM and CDR2 ANQGSEA. This CDR3 contains 14 residues. Between the trimmed V and J ends, which lost 5 bases and 2 bases, there was a span of 15 bases. The CDR3 protein is CSVKGTGTNTEAFF. DNA for the CDR3: TGCAGCGTTAAGGGTACAGGGACTAACACTGAAGCTTTCTTT.

This chain uses TRBV15 with TRBJ2-7, with 11 bases that match TRBD1. V was pared by 5 bases and J by 3 bases, with 6 bases of the junction left unmatched. This CDR3 has 15 residues. The V gene's germline CDR1 is LNHNV and CDR2 YYDKDF (reference sequence). CDR3 protein: CATSGWTGGLYEQYF. CDR3 nucleotides: TGTGCCACCAGCGGATGGACAGGGGGCCTCTACGAGCAGTACTTC.

V and J are TRBV2 and TRBJ2-2; TRBD1 is a possible D gene (6 bases). The CDR3 totals 16 residues. Germline values: CDR1 SNHLY, CDR2 FYNNEI. V was trimmed by 5 bases and J by 4 bases, leaving 17 bases between them. This CDR3 reads CASSRQGRLGTGELFF. CDR3 in DNA: TGTGCCAGCAGTCGTCAGGGGCGCCTGGGCACCGGGGAGCTGTTTTTT.

This clonotype was picked up a small number of times. V and J are TRBV12-3 or TRBV12-4 and TRBJ2-7; 7 positions match TRBD1. V was pared by 6 bases and J by 3 bases, with 14 bases of the junction left unmatched. The CDR3 runs 16 residues. CDR3 coding DNA: TGTGCCAGCAGCCAAGAGAGGGGGACAGTATTCTACGAGCAGTACTTC. The encoded protein is CASSQERGTVFYEQYF.

CDR3 coding DNA: TGTGCCAGCAGCCAAGGCTCCAGGGCTAATGGCTACACCTTC. It codes for CASSQGSRANGYTF. The chain recombines TRBV3-1 with TRBJ1-2, with a possible D match to TRBD1 (5 bases). Per germline, CDR1 LGHDT and CDR2 YNNKEL (reference sequence). Trimming took 1 base from V and 6 from J, leaving 12 bases between them. The CDR3 sequence is 14 residues long.

The chain is built from TRBV7-3 and TRBJ1-1, with D possibly TRBD1 on 5 matching bases. Germline loops: CDR1 SGHTA, CDR2 FQGTGA. Trimming left V 5 bases short and J 1 base short, with 11 bases between. The CDR3 is made up of 14 amino acids. Here the CDR3 reads CASSPRGQNTEAFF. In nucleotides, the CDR3 is TGTGCCAGCAGCCCTCGAGGACAGAACACTGAAGCTTTCTTT.

The V gene is TRBV19, the J gene TRBJ2-5; 8 bases map to TRBD1. Germline V gene lookup returns CDR1 LNHDA and CDR2 SQIVND (reference sequence). Trimming cost V 1 base and J 5 bases; bases outside gene matches: 9. The CDR3 has 16 residues. The CDR3 DNA sequence: TGTGCCAGTAGTATAGCCCCTCAGGGGGCAGGGGAGACCCAGTACTTC. Its translation is CASSIAPQGAGETQYF.

This clonotype has a count of ten or more. The chain links TRBV19 to TRBJ1-4; the D is unclear. The germline V and J ends were trimmed by 10 bases and 7 bases, with 19 bases remaining between them. This CDR3 has 14 residues. The V gene's germline CDR1 is LNHDA and CDR2 SQIVND (reference sequence). The CDR3 region is CATRVGTGGEKLFF. DNA of the CDR3: TGTGCCACCCGGGTCGGAACGGGAGGTGAAAAACTGTTTTTT. Together with reference TRBV19 and TRBJ1-4, the CDR3 gives the full variable domain: DGGITQSPKYLFRKEGQNVTLSCEQNLNHDAMYWYRQDPGQGLRLIYYSQIVNDFQKGDIAEGYSVSREKKESFPLTVTSAQKNPTAFYLCATRVGTGGEKLFFGSGTQLSVL.

This clonotype was seen a few times. The genes are TRBV14 and TRBJ2-2; maybe TRBD2 (6 bases). Trimming took off 6 bases at V and 1 base at J, with 15 bases between the two ends. Germline CDR1 is SGHDN and CDR2 is FVKESK. This CDR3 comprises 16 residues. CDR3 nucleotide sequence: TGTGCCAGCAGTCAATACTGGGGAGGGAACACCGGGGAGCTGTTTTTT. It specifies CASSQYWGGNTGELFF.